This section outlines one TCR beta chain sequence together with its context. The data derive from a study of technical replicates of blood from several donors. Using immunoSEQ multiplex PCR, the repertoire was profiled, and TCRdb retains in-frame clones only, with some absent. The sample has 65,000 to 80,000 clones, approximately 93% seen once; the top ten hold roughly 0.37%. The length of the CDR3 is 17 residues. Germline loops: CDR1 SGHDN, CDR2 FVKESK. V shed 3 bases, J shed 1 base, and the junction held 9 bases outside the gene matches. The sample comprised T cells isolated from PBMCs. The receptor was derived from a human donor in good health. The V call is TRBV14, the J call TRBJ2-7, with TRBD1 matching 10 bases. In nucleotides, the CDR3 is TGTGCCAGCAGCCATCACCCGGGACAGGGGCTTTCCTACGAGCAGTACTTC. It is translated as CASSHHPGQGLSYEQYF.